This entry lists 5 T cell receptor beta chains sequenced from one sample in a study of regulatory T cells in long-lasting Graves disease. Building of the TCR beta libraries involved iRepertoire HTBI primers and Arm-PCR of CDR3 regions. TCRdb ran MiXCR on the multiplex PCR reads and lists one entry per CDR3 protein. This table holds approximately 440,000 distinct CDR3 sequences, roughly a quarter found once. The sample's time point: persistent/refractory GD, antithyroid drugs over 5 years with positive TRAb. Extracted RNA from PBMCs served as the source of the TCR library. Source: peripheral blood mononuclear cells (PBMCs), taken when the disease was refractory, from a patient treated with antithyroid drugs. The receptors shown here come from a female donor with Graves disease.

This clonotype was counted between two and nine times. The rearrangement uses TRBV6-2 or TRBV6-3 and TRBJ2-1; D is perhaps TRBD1 (6 bases). The CDR3 is 13 residues long. Germline V gene data show CDR1 as MNHEY and CDR2 as SVGEGT. V was clipped by 2 bases and J by 8 bases, with 10 bases between them. This CDR3 reads CASSYGTPDEQFF. CDR3 coding DNA: TGTGCCAGCAGTTACGGGACACCCGATGAGCAGTTCTTC.

Turning to this clonotype: One base away lies a much larger clone, so this may be a sequencing read error. J is TRBJ2-7 and V is TRBV11-1, with D possibly matching TRBD2 (6 bases). Looked up from germline, CDR1 is SGHAT and CDR2 is FQDESV (reference sequence). The CDR3 loop spans 15 amino acids. The CDR3 DNA follows: TGTGCCGGCAGCTTAAACGGCGGGACGAACTACGAGCAGTACTTC. Residues: CAGSLNGGTNYEQYF.

This clonotype was detected a few times. The chain combines TRBV7-9 with TRBJ2-7, with 9 nucleotides matching TRBD2. The germline V gene has CDR1 SEHNR and CDR2 FQNEAQ (reference sequence). The V segment lost 3 bases and the J segment 5 bases; nucleotides outside the gene matches: 8. The CDR3 is made up of 15 amino acids. CDR3 residues: CASSFLAGLSDEQYF. The CDR3 DNA follows: TGTGCCAGCAGCTTCCTAGCGGGGCTTAGTGACGAGCAGTACTTC. The whole variable domain, filled in from reference TRBV7-9 and TRBJ2-7, reads DTGVSQNPRHKITKRGQNVTFRCDPISEHNRLYWYRQTLGQGPEFLTYFQNEAQLEKSRLLSDRFSAERPKGSFSTLEIQRTEQGDSAMYLCASSFLAGLSDEQYFGPGTRLTVT.

This clonotype was observed a few times. The gene calls are TRBV6-1 and TRBJ2-2, with 8 bases lining up with TRBD2. V trimming: 7 bases; J trimming: 7 bases; junction bases outside the gene matches: 11. The CDR3 sequence is 15 residues long. Germline V gene data show CDR1 as MNHNS and CDR2 as SASEGT. The CDR3 region is CASTHDAGGNGELFF. The DNA for the CDR3 is TGTGCCAGCACCCACGATGCGGGGGGCAACGGGGAGCTGTTTTTT.

The V and J genes are TRBV30 and TRBJ1-2; TRBD1 matches at 8 bases. The germline V gene has CDR1 GTSNPN and CDR2 SVGIG (reference sequence). V lost 8 bases, J lost 4 bases, and 6 bases stayed unmatched. This CDR3 comprises 12 residues. CDR3 sequence (DNA): TGTGCCAACGGGGACAGGACCTATGGCTACACCTTC. This sequence encodes CANGDRTYGYTF. The full variable domain, in which reference TRBV30 and TRBJ1-2 provide the parts outside the CDR3, is SQTIHQWPATLVQPVGSPLSLECTVEGTSNPNLYWYRQAAGRGLQLLFYSVGIGQISSEVPQNLSASRPQDRQFILSSKKLLLSDSGFYLCANGDRTYGYTFGSGTRLTVV.